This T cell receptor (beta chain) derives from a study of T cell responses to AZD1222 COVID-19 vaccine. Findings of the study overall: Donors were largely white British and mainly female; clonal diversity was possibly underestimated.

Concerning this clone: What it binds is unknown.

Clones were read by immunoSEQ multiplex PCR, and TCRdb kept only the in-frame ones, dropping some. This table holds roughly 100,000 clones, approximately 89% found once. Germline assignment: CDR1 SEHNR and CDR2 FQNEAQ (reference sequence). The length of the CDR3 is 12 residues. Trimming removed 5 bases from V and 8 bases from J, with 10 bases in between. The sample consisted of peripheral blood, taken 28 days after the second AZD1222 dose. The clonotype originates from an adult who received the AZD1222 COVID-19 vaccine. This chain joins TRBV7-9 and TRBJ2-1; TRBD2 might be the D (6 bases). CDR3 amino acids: CASSPTSDEQFF. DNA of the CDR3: TGTGCCAGCAGCCCGACTAGTGATGAGCAGTTCTTC.